This record looks at one TCR beta chain sequence and its context. This specimen belongs to a study of T cells in Graves' hyperthyroidism and ophthalmopathy. Deletions cut 5 bases from V and 3 bases from J, with 8 bases between. Germline CDR1 reads SGHTA; CDR2 reads FQGNSA. The CDR3 consists of 13 residues. RNA transcripts served as the template for amplifying TCR beta CDR3 regions. Researchers ran a first-round RT-PCR on the TCR CDR3 using the HTBI primer set. MiXCR, applied by TCRdb to the multiplex PCR reads, yields one record per CDR3 protein. Seen here are 380,000 or so distinct CDR3 sequences, roughly 13% observed once, and the top ten hold 20% to 25%. Patients with uncontrolled infections, other autoimmune diseases, pregnancy or lactation were excluded. Cells are PBMCs isolated from 10 ml of fresh blood.

This TCR came from a woman younger than 45 with Graves' hyperthyroidism. Specimen: blood. The gene calls are TRBV7-2 and TRBJ2-1; D remains unclear. CDR3 sequence reads: CASSPRLYNEQFF. The CDR3 DNA is TGTGCCAGCAGCCCGCGCCTCTACAATGAGCAGTTCTTC.